The source of this TCR beta chain is a study of shared clonotypes between healthy human individuals. Findings and caveats of the study: Sharing of clonotypes among donors was expected to vary with sequencing depth.

Genomic DNA belonging to each subset was distributed in equal measure over several immunoSEQ plates. Clones were read by immunoSEQ multiplex PCR, and TCRdb kept only the in-frame ones, dropping some. The sample has about 870,000 clones, 80% to 95% seen once. J lost 2 bases, V lost 3 bases, and 11 bases had no gene match. CDR3 size: 19 residues. Germline lookup yields CDR1 MDHEN and CDR2 SYDVKM. Points on this clone: Its antigen is not known.

CD45RO negativity and positive selection for CCR7 defined naive CD8 cells, a population that excluded terminally differentiated effector memory CD45RA+ cells. The TCR was taken from a man aged 25 to 40 in good health. The chain combines TRBV28 with TRBJ2-2; TRBD2 matches 11 bases. The material sequenced was naive CD8+ T cells sorted from blood. CDR3 region: CASSLGPTSGISNTGELFF. CDR3 sequence (DNA): TGTGCCAGCAGTTTGGGGCCGACTAGCGGGATATCAAACACCGGGGAGCTGTTTTTT.